The clone carrying this T cell receptor (beta chain) occurred a few times. TCRdb called the 5' RACE reads again in MiXCR, with one record for every CDR3 protein. The sample lists 500,000 to 600,000 distinct CDR3 sequences; roughly a fifth were seen once. The record originates from a study of identical twins. The germline V and J ends were trimmed by 1 base and 0 bases, with 15 bases remaining between them. This CDR3 is built from 16 residues. The V gene's germline CDR1 is DFQATT and CDR2 SNEGSKA (reference sequence). The sample also formed part of further work on T cells expressing NK-cell markers.

Source material: CD4+ T cells sorted from blood. This sequence originates from a young woman in good health. The rearrangement uses TRBV20-1 and TRBJ1-2; a possible D gene is TRBD1 (5 bases). CDR3 sequence (DNA): TGCAGTGCTAGAGCCTCAATGGGGGTGTCTAACTATGGCTACACCTTC. The encoded protein is CSARASMGVSNYGYTF.